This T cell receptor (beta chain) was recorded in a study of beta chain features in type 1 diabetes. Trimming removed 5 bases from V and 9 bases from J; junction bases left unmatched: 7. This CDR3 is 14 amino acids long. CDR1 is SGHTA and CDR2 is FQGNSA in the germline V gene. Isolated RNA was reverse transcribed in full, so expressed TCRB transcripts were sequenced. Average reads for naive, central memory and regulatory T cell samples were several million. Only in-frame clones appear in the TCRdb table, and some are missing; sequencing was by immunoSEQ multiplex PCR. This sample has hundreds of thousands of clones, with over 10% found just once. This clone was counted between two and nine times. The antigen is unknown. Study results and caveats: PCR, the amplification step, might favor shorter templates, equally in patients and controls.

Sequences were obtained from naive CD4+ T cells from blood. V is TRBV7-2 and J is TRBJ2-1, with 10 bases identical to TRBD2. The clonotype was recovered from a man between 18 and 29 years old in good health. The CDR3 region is CASSTSGTHREQFF. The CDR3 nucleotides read TGTGCCAGCAGCACTAGCGGGACCCACCGTGAGCAGTTCTTC.